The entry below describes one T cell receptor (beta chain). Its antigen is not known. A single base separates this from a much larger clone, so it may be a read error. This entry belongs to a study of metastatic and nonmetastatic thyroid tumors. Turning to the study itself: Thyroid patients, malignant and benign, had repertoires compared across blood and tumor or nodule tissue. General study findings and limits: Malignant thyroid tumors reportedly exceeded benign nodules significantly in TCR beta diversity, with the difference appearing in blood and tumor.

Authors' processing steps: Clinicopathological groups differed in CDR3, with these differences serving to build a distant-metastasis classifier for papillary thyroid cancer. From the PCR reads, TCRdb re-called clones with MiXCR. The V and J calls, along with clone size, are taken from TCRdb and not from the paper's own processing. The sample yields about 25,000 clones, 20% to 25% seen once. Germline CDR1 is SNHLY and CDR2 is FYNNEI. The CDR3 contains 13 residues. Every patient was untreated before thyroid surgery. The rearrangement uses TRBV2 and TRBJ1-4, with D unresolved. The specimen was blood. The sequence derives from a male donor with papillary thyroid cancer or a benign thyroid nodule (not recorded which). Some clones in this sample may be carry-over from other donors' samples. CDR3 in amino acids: CATSRSTNERLFF. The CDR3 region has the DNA TGTGCCACCTCGAGATCAACTAATGAAAGACTGTTTTTT.